This passage covers 18 T cell receptor beta chains from one sample sequenced in a study of blood T cell repertoires in COVID-19 (TCRdb year 2020). The library was produced with the immunoSEQ multiplex PCR assay. TCRdb mirrors the immuneACCESS table, restricted to in-frame sequences. Some clones are absent from its copies; in checked studies, under half trace to an unresolved V gene, and the reason for the others is unknown. The sample table contains tens of thousands of clones; only one count was recorded for just over 85% of them. The ten largest account for approximately 1.3% of the sample. Specimen: peripheral blood. The origin of the receptors is a woman aged 80 or older with acute or convalescent COVID-19.

This clone was counted a few times. The chain joins TRBV7-3 to TRBJ2-1; tentatively, D is TRBD2 (5 bases). Germline V CDR1 and CDR2: SGHTA, FQGTGA. Trimming pared 5 bases from V and 5 bases from J, leaving 7 bases between. The CDR3 spans 12 residues. The CDR3 region has the DNA TGTGCCAGCAGCCTGAGGGACAATGAGCAGTTCTTC. This translates into CASSLRDNEQFF.

V usage is TRBV3-1 (or the pseudogene TRBV3-2) and J usage is TRBJ2-7; D remains ambiguous. From germline, CDR1 is LGHDT and CDR2 YNNKEL (reference sequence). The CDR3 extends over 13 amino acids. Trimming shortened V by 4 bases and J by 7 bases, and 14 bases separated the two germline ends. This CDR3 reads CASSPSHPLEQYF. For the CDR3, the DNA is TGTGCCAGCAGCCCAAGCCACCCCTTGGAGCAGTACTTC.

The chain combines TRBV9 with TRBJ2-1; 14 bases are a match to TRBD2. The CDR3 runs to 16 residues. Germline values: CDR1 SGDLS, CDR2 YYNGEE. J gave up 14 bases and V 3 bases, and 13 bases lay outside the gene matches. CDR3 region: CASSAVPGLAGAREFF. The CDR3 DNA follows: TGTGCCAGCAGCGCCGTACCGGGACTAGCGGGAGCTCGGGAGTTCTTC. Full variable domain (rest looked up from reference TRBV9 and TRBJ2-1): DSGVTQTPKHLITATGQRVTLRCSPRSGDLSVYWYQQSLDQGLQFLIQYYNGEERAKGNILERFSAQQFPDLHSELNLSSLELGDSALYFCASSAVPGLAGAREFFGPGTRLTVL.

The V gene is TRBV13, the J gene TRBJ1-4; possibly TRBD1 for D (6 bases). This CDR3 is 13 amino acids long. V was shortened by 3 bases and J by 7 bases, with 9 bases between the two germline ends. Germline CDR1 reads PRHDT; CDR2 reads FYEKMQ (reference sequence). For the CDR3, the DNA is TGTGCCAGCAGCTTGGGGGGGGCTGAAAAACTGTTTTTT. Protein product: CASSLGGAEKLFF.

This chain uses TRBV9 with TRBJ2-1; the D gene is possibly TRBD2 (6 bases). The CDR3 covers 14 residues. Looked up from germline, CDR1 is SGDLS and CDR2 is YYNGEE. V was trimmed by 3 bases and J by 5 bases, leaving 12 bases between them. This chain's CDR3 is CASSATGLNNEQFF. The CDR3 DNA reads TGTGCCAGCAGCGCTACGGGACTGAACAATGAGCAGTTCTTC.

The chain uses TRBV9 and TRBJ2-3; 8 bases are shared with TRBD2. With 4 bases clipped from V and 5 bases from J, the junction kept 12 bases outside the gene matches. CDR1 SGDLS and CDR2 YYNGEE come from the germline V gene. The CDR3 covers 16 residues. The CDR3 coding sequence is TGTGCCAGCAGCCCCCGGGGGGGAGGGCCGGGAGATACGCAGTATTTT. Residues: CASSPRGGGPGDTQYF.

This clone has only one observation. The chain uses TRBV5-1 and TRBJ1-1, with 8 bases matching TRBD1. Germline loops: CDR1 SGHRS, CDR2 YFSETQ. This CDR3 is built from 13 residues. V shed 4 bases and J 11 bases; nucleotides not matched to a gene: 10. The CDR3 is CASSIGQGSEAFF. CDR3 nucleotide sequence: TGCGCCAGCAGCATAGGACAGGGATCCGAGGCTTTCTTT.

This rearrangement joins TRBV4-3 to TRBJ1-1; D is undetermined. Germline V gene data show CDR1 as LGHNA and CDR2 as YSLEER. This CDR3 spans 15 amino acids. Trimming removed 2 bases at V and 6 bases at J, with 16 bases between. The CDR3: CASSQSYRGGSEAFF. The CDR3 nucleotides read TGCGCCAGCAGCCAATCCTATCGAGGAGGATCTGAAGCTTTCTTT.

The chain combines TRBV11-2 with TRBJ2-1; TRBD2 aligns across 10 bases. CDR3 size: 18 residues. Germline loops: CDR1 SGHAT, CDR2 FQNNGV. V was pared by 3 bases and J by 0 bases, with 8 bases of the junction left unmatched. This CDR3 is CASSFGLAVLSSYNEQFF. The CDR3 nucleotides are TGTGCCAGCAGCTTCGGACTAGCGGTGTTGAGCTCCTACAATGAGCAGTTCTTC. The full variable domain, with the rest looked up from reference TRBV11-2 and TRBJ2-1, is EAGVAQSPRYKIIEKRQSVAFWCNPISGHATLYWYQQILGQGPKLLIQFQNNGVVDDSQLPKDRFSAERLKGVDSTLKIQPAKLEDSAVYLCASSFGLAVLSSYNEQFFGPGTRLTVL.

The chain couples TRBV6-6 to TRBJ2-7; tentative D call: TRBD2 (6 bases). This CDR3 is built from 12 residues. CDR1 MNHNY and CDR2 SVGAGI come from the germline V gene (reference sequence). V shed 5 bases and J shed 6 bases, with 11 bases lying between them. The CDR3 region is CASSPGGGEQYF. The CDR3 DNA sequence: TGTGCCAGCAGTCCTGGGGGAGGCGAGCAGTACTTC.

The V and J genes are TRBV30 and TRBJ1-2; 7 nucleotides line up with TRBD1. The CDR3 contains 13 residues. Germline V gene data show CDR1 as GTSNPN and CDR2 as SVGIG (reference sequence). Trimming cost V 4 bases and J 6 bases; bases outside gene matches: 8. As DNA, the CDR3 is TGTGCCTGGACGGGACAGTCCCTCGATGGCTACACCTTC. As protein: CAWTGQSLDGYTF.

The chain couples TRBV18 to TRBJ2-3; tentatively, D is TRBD1 (5 bases). Trimming shortened V by 2 bases and J by 4 bases, and 10 bases separated the two germline ends. The CDR3 runs to 14 residues. Per the germline V gene, CDR1 is KGHSH and CDR2 is LQKENI. The CDR3 nucleotides are TGTGCCAGCTCACCAATGTGGGGCGCAGATACGCAGTATTTT. This translates into CASSPMWGADTQYF.

The chain carries TRBV19 and TRBJ1-1; TRBD1 aligns across 11 bases. Germline V gene data show CDR1 as LNHDA and CDR2 as SQIVND (reference sequence). The CDR3 sequence is 14 residues long. V lost 7 bases and J lost 7; bases outside the gene matches: 8. CDR3 nucleotide sequence: TGTGCCAGTATGGGGACAGGGGGTATCGGTGAAGCTTTCTTT. Protein: CASMGTGGIGEAFF.

This chain uses TRBV9 with TRBJ1-5, with 10 bases lining up with TRBD1. This CDR3 region has 15 residues. Germline V lookup: CDR1 SGDLS, CDR2 YYNGEE. The ends lost 0 bases at V and 7 bases at J; junction bases unmatched: 4. This CDR3 is CASSVGPGQGQPQHF. In DNA form, the CDR3 reads TGTGCCAGCAGCGTAGGACCGGGACAGGGGCAGCCCCAGCATTTT.

CDR3: CASSLPTGARYNQPQHF. CDR3 nucleotide sequence: TGTGCCAGCAGTTTACCTACAGGGGCGCGTTACAATCAGCCCCAGCATTTT. The rearrangement links TRBV28 to TRBJ1-5, with TRBD1 identical over 7 bases. Germline V CDR1 and CDR2: MDHEN, SYDVKM. The junction had 10 bases not matched to a gene; V was cut back by 2 bases and J by 3 bases. The CDR3 totals 17 residues. The variable domain in full, completed from reference TRBV28 and TRBJ1-5, reads DVKVTQSSRYLVKRTGEKVFLECVQDMDHENMFWYRQDPGLGLRLIYFSYDVKMKEKGDIPEGYSVSREKKERFSLILESASTNQTSMYLCASSLPTGARYNQPQHFGDGTRLSIL.

The chain carries TRBV19 and TRBJ1-6, with unresolved D. The CDR3 is 14 amino acids. Trimming removed 3 bases at V and 9 bases at J, with 12 bases between. Germline lookup yields CDR1 LNHDA and CDR2 SQIVND (reference sequence). The CDR3 loop reads CASSIGQDGSPLHF. The DNA for the CDR3 is TGTGCCAGTAGTATCGGCCAGGATGGTTCACCCCTCCACTTT.

In nucleotides, the CDR3 is TGTGCCAGCAGTGACGCTAGCGGCACAGATACGCAGTATTTT. Encoded protein: CASSDASGTDTQYF. The chain is built from TRBV6-1 and TRBJ2-3; D might be TRBD2 (6 bases). The germline V and J ends were trimmed by 3 bases and 1 base, with 8 bases remaining between them. CDR1 is MNHNS and CDR2 is SASEGT in the germline V gene. This CDR3 region has 14 residues.

This clone has a single count. The chain recombines TRBV19 with TRBJ1-4; D gene ambiguous. Trimming took off 3 bases at V and 8 bases at J, with 10 bases between the two ends. Germline V gene lookup returns CDR1 LNHDA and CDR2 SQIVND (reference sequence). The CDR3 extends over 13 amino acids. CDR3 DNA sequence: TGTGCCAGTAGTATGAATACGGGAGAAAAACTGTTTTTT. This sequence encodes CASSMNTGEKLFF.